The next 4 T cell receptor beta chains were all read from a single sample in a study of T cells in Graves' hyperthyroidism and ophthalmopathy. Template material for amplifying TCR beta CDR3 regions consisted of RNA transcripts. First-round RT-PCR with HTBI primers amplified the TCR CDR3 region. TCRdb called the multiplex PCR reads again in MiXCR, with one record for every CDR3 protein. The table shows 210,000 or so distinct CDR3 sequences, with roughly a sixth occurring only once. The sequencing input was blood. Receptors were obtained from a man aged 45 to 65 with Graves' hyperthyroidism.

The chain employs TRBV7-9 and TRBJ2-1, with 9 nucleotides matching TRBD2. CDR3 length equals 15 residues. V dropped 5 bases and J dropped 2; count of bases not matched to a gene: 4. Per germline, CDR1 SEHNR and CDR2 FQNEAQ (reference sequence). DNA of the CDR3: TGTGCCAGCAGCCCACCTAGCGGGACCTACAATGAGCAGTTCTTC. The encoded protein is CASSPPSGTYNEQFF.

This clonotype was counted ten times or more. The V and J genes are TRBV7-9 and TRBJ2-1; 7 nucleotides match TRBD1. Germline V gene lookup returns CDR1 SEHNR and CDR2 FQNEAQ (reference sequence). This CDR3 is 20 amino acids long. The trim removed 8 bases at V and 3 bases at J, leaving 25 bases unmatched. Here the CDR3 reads CASGRRASLDRPRRYNEQFF. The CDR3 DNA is TGTGCCAGCGGAAGGCGAGCGTCCCTGGACAGGCCAAGACGCTACAATGAGCAGTTCTTC.

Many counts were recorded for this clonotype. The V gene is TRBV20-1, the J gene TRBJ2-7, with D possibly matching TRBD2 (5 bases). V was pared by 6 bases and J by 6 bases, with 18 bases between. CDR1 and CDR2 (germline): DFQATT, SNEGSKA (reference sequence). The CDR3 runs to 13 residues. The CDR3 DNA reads TGCAGTGCGAGGGTGGGCAATTTTGGCGAGCAGTACTTC. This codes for CSARVGNFGEQYF.

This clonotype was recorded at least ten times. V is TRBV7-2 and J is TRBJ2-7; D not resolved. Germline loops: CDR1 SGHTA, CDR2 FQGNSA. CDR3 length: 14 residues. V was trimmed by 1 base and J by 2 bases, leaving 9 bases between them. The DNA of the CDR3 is TGTGCCAGCAGCTTAGACGGCCCCGCCTACGAGCAGTACTTC. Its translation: CASSLDGPAYEQYF.